This TCR beta chain came from a study of cytomegalovirus exposure and HLA in healthy donors. Looking at the study overall: Later analysis reported that the approximately 110 validation repertoires shared the platform of the roughly 670 first-cohort repertoires.

Comment on this clone: What it binds is not known.

V was shortened by 0 bases and J by 7 bases, with 15 bases between the two germline ends. Germline CDR1 MGHRA, CDR2 YSYEKL. The CDR3 spans 15 residues. Study outcomes and limitations: According to reports, the classifier identified cytomegalovirus status with high specificity and sensitivity. Listed as cytomegalovirus-associated were 164 TCR beta chains. The authors confirmed in vitro that a few CMV-associated chains were specific for CMV antigens.

Assay: immunoSEQ multiplex PCR; the TCRdb copy retains only in-frame clones and omits some. The table has about 63,000 clones, roughly 90% seen once. The genes are TRBV4-1 and TRBJ2-5, with a tentative D call TRBD2 (6 bases). The TCR was taken from a young woman in good health and CMV-seronegative. The sample consisted of PBMCs. CDR3 loop: CASSQERGAVGTQYF. The CDR3 nucleotides read TGCGCCAGCAGCCAAGAGCGGGGCGCCGTGGGGACCCAGTACTTC.